One sample yielded the 9 T cell receptor beta chains listed below, sequenced in a study of blood T cell repertoires in COVID-19. Here immunoSEQ multiplex PCR was the method, and the copy in TCRdb shows in-frame clones only, minus some. The sample consists of about 260,000 clones, 75% to 95% of them appearing once. Sequenced sample: peripheral blood. These receptors came from a person aged 18 to 30 with COVID-19, enrolled during active disease.

This clone was found once. The V gene is TRBV5-6, the J gene TRBJ1-1; D gene uncertain. Germline CDR1 SGHDT, CDR2 YYEEEE. This CDR3 is built from 14 residues. Trimming took off 0 bases at V and 1 base at J, with 7 bases between the two ends. This CDR3 is CASSLGPENTEAFF. The DNA of the CDR3 is TGTGCCAGCAGCTTGGGGCCCGAGAACACTGAAGCTTTCTTT.

The chain combines TRBV7-3 with TRBJ2-5; possible D gene TRBD2, 5 bases. The CDR3 is 13 residues long. Germline V gene data show CDR1 as SGHTA and CDR2 as FQGTGA. V was trimmed by 3 bases and J by 5 bases, leaving 10 bases between them. CDR3 region: CASSFGRGETQYF. CDR3 DNA sequence: TGTGCCAGCAGCTTCGGACGAGGGGAGACCCAGTACTTC.

The chain has TRBV5-1 and TRBJ2-1; D might be TRBD2 (5 bases). Germline V gene data show CDR1 as SGHRS and CDR2 as YFSETQ. V lost 1 base and J lost 4, with 15 bases in between. The CDR3 contains 16 residues. The CDR3 DNA is TGCGCCAGCAGCTTGATCGAGCGGAGACAATACAATGAGCAGTTCTTC. Translation: CASSLIERRQYNEQFF.

This clone has more than one count but fewer than ten. The chain employs TRBV5-1 and TRBJ2-4; possible D gene TRBD2, 5 bases. The V end lost 1 base, the J end lost 3 bases, and 14 bases lay between the germline ends. This CDR3 comprises 16 residues. Germline CDR1 is SGHRS and CDR2 is YFSETQ. The CDR3 loop reads CASSLTSSGNKNIQYF. The CDR3 DNA reads TGCGCCAGCAGCTTGACGTCCAGCGGAAACAAAAACATTCAGTACTTC. The full variable domain, in which reference TRBV5-1 and TRBJ2-4 provide the parts outside the CDR3, is KAGVTQTPRYLIKTRGQQVTLSCSPISGHRSVSWYQQTPGQGLQFLFEYFSETQRNKGNFPGRFSGRQFSNSRSEMNVSTLELGDSALYLCASSLTSSGNKNIQYFGAGTRLSVL.

The chain links TRBV24-1 to TRBJ2-4; 7 bases line up with TRBD2. Germline CDR1 and CDR2: KGHDR and SFDVKD. V shed 2 bases, J shed 8 bases, and the junction held 2 bases outside the gene matches. The CDR3 has 13 amino acids. The CDR3 bases are TGTGCCACCAGTGATTCTGGGGGGGACATTCAGTACTTC. Its translation is CATSDSGGDIQYF.

This sequence joins TRBV11-3 and TRBJ2-1; 10 bases agree with TRBD2. The CDR3 has 15 residues. From germline, CDR1 is SGHNT and CDR2 YENEEA. The ends lost 5 bases at V and 3 bases at J; junction bases unmatched: 4. CDR3: CASSDGLADYNEQFF. The DNA of the CDR3 is TGTGCCAGCAGCGACGGACTAGCGGACTACAATGAGCAGTTCTTC. Supplemented by reference TRBV11-3 and TRBJ2-1, the full variable domain reads EAGVVQSPRYKIIEKKQPVAFWCNPISGHNTLYWYLQNLGQGPELLIRYENEEAVDDSQLPKDRFSAERLKGVDSTLKIQPAELGDSAVYLCASSDGLADYNEQFFGPGTRLTVL.

The genes are TRBV4-1 and TRBJ2-2, with D possibly being TRBD1 (6 bases). CDR3 length equals 15 residues. Per germline, CDR1 MGHRA and CDR2 YSYEKL. Deletions cut 5 bases from V and 0 bases from J, with 10 bases between. The CDR3 sequence: CASSYRVANTGELFF. The CDR3 nucleotides read TGCGCCAGCAGCTACAGGGTTGCGAACACCGGGGAGCTGTTTTTT.

The V and J genes are TRBV7-9 and TRBJ2-2; a possible D gene is TRBD2 (5 bases). Trimming cost V 6 bases and J 7 bases, with 18 bases left between them. The germline V gene has CDR1 SEHNR and CDR2 FQNEAQ (reference sequence). There are 15 residues in the CDR3. This CDR3 reads CASRTTHGSDGELFF. The DNA of the CDR3 is TGTGCCAGCAGGACGACCCATGGGAGTGACGGGGAGCTGTTTTTT.

The gene calls are TRBV7-2 and TRBJ1-6, with D possibly matching TRBD1 (6 bases). Trimming took 1 base from V and 10 from J, leaving 8 bases between them. Germline-derived CDR1 and CDR2 are SGHTA and FQGNSA. CDR3 length equals 13 residues. The CDR3 protein is CASSLGGGSPLHF. In DNA form, the CDR3 reads TGTGCCAGCAGCTTAGGAGGGGGATCACCCCTCCACTTT.